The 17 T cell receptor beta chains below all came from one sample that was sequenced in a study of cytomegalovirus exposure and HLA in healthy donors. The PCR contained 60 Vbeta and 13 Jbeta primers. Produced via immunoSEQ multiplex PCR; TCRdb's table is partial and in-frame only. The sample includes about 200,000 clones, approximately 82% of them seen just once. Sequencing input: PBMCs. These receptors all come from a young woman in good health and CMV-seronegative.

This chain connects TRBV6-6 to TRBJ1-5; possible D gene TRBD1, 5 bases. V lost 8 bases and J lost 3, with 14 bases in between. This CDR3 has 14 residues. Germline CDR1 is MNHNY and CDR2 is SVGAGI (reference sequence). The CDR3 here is CASESQGSNQPQHF. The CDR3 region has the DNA TGTGCCAGCGAATCGCAGGGTTCCAATCAGCCCCAGCATTTT.

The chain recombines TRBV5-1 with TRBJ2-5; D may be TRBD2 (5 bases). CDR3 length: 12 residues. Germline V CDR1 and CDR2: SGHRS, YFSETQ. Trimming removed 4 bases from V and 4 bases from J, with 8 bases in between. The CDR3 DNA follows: TGCGCCAGCAGCCCCCGGGGAGAGACCCAGTACTTC. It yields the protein CASSPRGETQYF.

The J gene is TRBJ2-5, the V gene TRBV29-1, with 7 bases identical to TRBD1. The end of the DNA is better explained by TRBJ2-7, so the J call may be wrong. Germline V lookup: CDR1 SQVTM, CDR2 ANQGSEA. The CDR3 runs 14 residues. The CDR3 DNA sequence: TGCAGCGTTGAAGAATGGACAGGAGAGTACGAGCAGTACTTC. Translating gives CSVEEWTGEYEQYF.

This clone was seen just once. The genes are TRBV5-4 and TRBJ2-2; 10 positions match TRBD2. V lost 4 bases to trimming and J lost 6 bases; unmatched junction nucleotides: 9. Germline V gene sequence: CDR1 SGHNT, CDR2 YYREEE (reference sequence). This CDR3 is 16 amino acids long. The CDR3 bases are TGTGCCAGCAGCCACCGCGGGACTAGCGTTCCCGGGGAGCTGTTTTTT. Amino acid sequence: CASSHRGTSVPGELFF.

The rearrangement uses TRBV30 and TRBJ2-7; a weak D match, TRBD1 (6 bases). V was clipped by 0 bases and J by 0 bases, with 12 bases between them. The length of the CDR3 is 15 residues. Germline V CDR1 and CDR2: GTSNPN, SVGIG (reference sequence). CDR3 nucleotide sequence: TGTGCCTGGAGTGTTATGGCAGGGGTCTCCTACGAGCAGTACTTC. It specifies CAWSVMAGVSYEQYF.

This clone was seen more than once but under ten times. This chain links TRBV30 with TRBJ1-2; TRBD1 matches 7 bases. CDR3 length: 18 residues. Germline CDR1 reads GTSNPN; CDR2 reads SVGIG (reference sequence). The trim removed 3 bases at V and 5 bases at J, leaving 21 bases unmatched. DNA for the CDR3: TGTGCCTGGAGAGAGTGGGGGGCAACCGGGACAGAAAGTTATGGCTACACCTTC. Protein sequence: CAWREWGATGTESYGYTF.

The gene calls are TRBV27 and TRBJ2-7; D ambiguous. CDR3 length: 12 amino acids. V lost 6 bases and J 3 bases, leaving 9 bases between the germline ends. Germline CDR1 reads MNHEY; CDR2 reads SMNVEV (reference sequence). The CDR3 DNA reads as TGTGCCAGCAGAACACGGAACTACGAGCAGTACGTC. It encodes CASRTRNYEQYV.

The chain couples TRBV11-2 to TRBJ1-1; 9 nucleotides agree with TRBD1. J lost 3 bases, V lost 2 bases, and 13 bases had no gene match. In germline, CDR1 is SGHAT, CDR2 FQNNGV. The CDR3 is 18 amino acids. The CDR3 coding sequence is TGTGCCAGCAGCTTAAAGGGACAGGGCCTCCTGGGGGACACTGAAGCTTTCTTT. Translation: CASSLKGQGLLGDTEAFF.

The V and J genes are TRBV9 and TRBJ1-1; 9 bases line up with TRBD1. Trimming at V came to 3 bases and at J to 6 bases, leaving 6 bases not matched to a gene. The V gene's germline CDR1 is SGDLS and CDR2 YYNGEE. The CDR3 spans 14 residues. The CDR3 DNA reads TGTGCCAGCAGCGGGCGACAGGGGGAATCTGAAGCTTTCTTT. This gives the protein CASSGRQGESEAFF.

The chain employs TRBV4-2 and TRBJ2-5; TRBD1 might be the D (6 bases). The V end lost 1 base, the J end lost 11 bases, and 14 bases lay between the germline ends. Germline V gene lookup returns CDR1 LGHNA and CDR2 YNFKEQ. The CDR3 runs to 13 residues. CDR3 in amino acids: CASSQGTEAQQYF. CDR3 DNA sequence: TGTGCCAGCAGCCAAGGGACAGAAGCCCAGCAGTACTTC.

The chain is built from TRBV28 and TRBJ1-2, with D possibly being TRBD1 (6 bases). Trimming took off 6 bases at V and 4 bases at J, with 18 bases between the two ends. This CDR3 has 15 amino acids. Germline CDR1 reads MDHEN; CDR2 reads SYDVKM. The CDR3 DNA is TGTGCCAGCAGGATCGAGACTGGACAGATCTATGGCTACACCTTC. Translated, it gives CASRIETGQIYGYTF.

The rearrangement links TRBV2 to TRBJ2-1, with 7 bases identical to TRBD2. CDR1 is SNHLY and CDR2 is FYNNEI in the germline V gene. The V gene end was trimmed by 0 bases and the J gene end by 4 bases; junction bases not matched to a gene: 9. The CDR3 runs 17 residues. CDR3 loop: CASSEAPASGYYNEQFF. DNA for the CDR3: TGTGCCAGCAGTGAAGCGCCGGCTAGCGGATATTACAATGAGCAGTTCTTC.

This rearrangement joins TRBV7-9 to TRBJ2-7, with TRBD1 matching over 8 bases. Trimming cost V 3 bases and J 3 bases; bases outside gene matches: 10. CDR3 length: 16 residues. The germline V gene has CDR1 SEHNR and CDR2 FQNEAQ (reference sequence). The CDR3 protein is CASSFDRRGQGYEQYF. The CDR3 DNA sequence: TGTGCCAGCAGCTTCGACAGGAGAGGACAGGGCTACGAGCAGTACTTC.

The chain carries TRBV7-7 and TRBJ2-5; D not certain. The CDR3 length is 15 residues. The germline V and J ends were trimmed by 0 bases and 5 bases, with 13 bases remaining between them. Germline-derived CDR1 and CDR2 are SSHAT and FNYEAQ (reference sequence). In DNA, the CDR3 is TGTGCCAGCAGCTTAGCGATCGTCGGGTCCGAGACCCAGTACTTC. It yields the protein CASSLAIVGSETQYF.

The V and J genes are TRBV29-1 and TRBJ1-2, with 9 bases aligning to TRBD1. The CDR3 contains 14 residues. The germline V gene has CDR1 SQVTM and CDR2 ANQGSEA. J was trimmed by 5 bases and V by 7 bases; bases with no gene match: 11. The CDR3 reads CSGLRPGQGYGYTF. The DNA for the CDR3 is TGCAGCGGATTACGGCCGGGACAGGGATATGGCTACACCTTC. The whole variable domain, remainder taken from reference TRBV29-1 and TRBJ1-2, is SAVISQKPSRDICQRGTSLTIQCQVDSQVTMMFWYRQQPGQSLTLIATANQGSEATYESGFVIDKFPISRPNLTFSTLTVSNMSPEDSSIYLCSGLRPGQGYGYTFGSGTRLTVV.

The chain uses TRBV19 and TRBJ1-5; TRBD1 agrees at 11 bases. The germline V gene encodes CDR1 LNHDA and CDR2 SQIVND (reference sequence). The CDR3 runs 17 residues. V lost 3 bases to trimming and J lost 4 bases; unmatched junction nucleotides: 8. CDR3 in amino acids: CASSISRGTGGNQPQHF. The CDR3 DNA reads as TGTGCCAGTAGTATCTCTCGAGGGACAGGGGGGAATCAGCCCCAGCATTTT.

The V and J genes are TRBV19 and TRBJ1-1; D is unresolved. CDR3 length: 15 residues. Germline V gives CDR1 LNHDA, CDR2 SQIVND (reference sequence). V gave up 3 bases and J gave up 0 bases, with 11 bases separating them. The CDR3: CASSIKRLLNTEAFF. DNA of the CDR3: TGTGCCAGTAGTATTAAGAGACTCCTGAACACTGAAGCTTTCTTT.